This entry features one TCR beta chain sequence. Its antigen is unknown. This entry belongs to a study of cytomegalovirus exposure and HLA in healthy donors. Study observations and caveats: Presence/absence analyses supposed approximately even sequencing depth among donors.

Vbeta (60) and Jbeta (13) primers were used in the PCR. Sequencing used immunoSEQ multiplex PCR; TCRdb keeps in-frame clones, though not all of them. The data show around 160,000 clones, around 84% seen once. The clonotype comes from a man aged 40-50 years in good health and CMV-seropositive. Material: PBMCs.

The CDR3 here is CSVVGQGYNEQFF. The CDR3 DNA is TGCAGCGTTGTTGGACAGGGTTACAATGAGCAGTTCTTC. The chain has TRBV29-1 and TRBJ2-1; 8 positions match TRBD1. Per the germline V gene, CDR1 is SQVTM and CDR2 is ANQGSEA. With V trimmed by 4 bases and J by 4 bases, 3 bases remained unmatched. There are 13 residues in the CDR3.